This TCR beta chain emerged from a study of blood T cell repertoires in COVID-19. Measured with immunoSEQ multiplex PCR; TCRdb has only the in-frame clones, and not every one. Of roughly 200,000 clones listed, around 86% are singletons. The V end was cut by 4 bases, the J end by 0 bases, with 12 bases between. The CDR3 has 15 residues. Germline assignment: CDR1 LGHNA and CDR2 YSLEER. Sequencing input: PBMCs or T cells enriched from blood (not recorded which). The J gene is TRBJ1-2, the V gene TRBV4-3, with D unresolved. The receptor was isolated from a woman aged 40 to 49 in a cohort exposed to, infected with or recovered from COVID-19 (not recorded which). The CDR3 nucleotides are TGCGCCAGCAGCCCGGCCCTTCGGGCTAACTATGGCTACACCTTC. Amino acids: CASSPALRANYGYTF.